Detailed here is one TCR beta chain. The antigen is not known. This entry belongs to a study of regulatory T cells in long-lasting Graves disease. Study context: Graves' patients with a new diagnosis had received antithyroid drugs under 3 months.

Trimming pared 5 bases from V and 0 bases from J, leaving 11 bases between. The CDR3 is 14 residues long. Germline-derived CDR1 and CDR2 are DFQATT and SNEGSKA (reference sequence). Specified time point: newly diagnosed GD, antithyroid drugs for less than 3 months. After RNA was extracted from PBMCs, the TCR library was made from it. CDR3 regions were amplified by Arm-PCR using iRepertoire HTBI primers to build TCR beta libraries. TCRdb re-derived calls from the multiplex PCR reads in MiXCR, one entry per CDR3 protein. The table has about 560,000 distinct CDR3 sequences, roughly 16% seen once. Findings and limits, study-wide: Blood alone, not thyroid tissue, was studied.

This sample also belongs to another study, concerning T cells in Graves' hyperthyroidism and ophthalmopathy.

The chain combines TRBV20-1 with TRBJ1-3; D is possibly TRBD1 (5 bases). The material sequenced was peripheral blood mononuclear cells (PBMCs), taken at new diagnosis, from a patient treated with antithyroid drugs. The sequence was obtained from a man between 18 and 35 years old with Graves disease. CDR3 sequence reads: CSARDRASGNTIYF. CDR3 coding DNA: TGCAGTGCTCGCGACAGAGCCTCTGGAAACACCATATATTTT.